This T cell receptor beta chain was documented in a study of Ad26.COV2.S vaccination and SARS-CoV-2 variants. CDR3 length equals 14 residues. Trimming removed 0 bases from V and 2 bases from J, with 6 bases in between. Germline-derived CDR1 and CDR2 are SGHRS and YFSETQ. Sequencing used immunoSEQ multiplex PCR; TCRdb keeps in-frame clones, though not all of them. This sample has 200,000 to 250,000 clones, with roughly 88% found just once. Treatment specified: roughly 19 received Ad26.COV2.S at low or high dose, single or two shots; 5 received placebo; per-sample allocation not given. Day 63 after the first injection of vaccine or placebo was the sampling time. This clone was seen a few times.

The chain recombines TRBV5-1 with TRBJ1-3; D ambiguous. This sample comprised peripheral blood, obtained in a trial of Ad26.COV2.S vaccine versus placebo. The clonotype comes from a person aged 18-65 years who received the Ad26.COV2.S COVID-19 vaccine or a placebo. DNA of the CDR3: TGCGCCAGCAGCTTGGATCTTACTGGAAACACCATATATTTT. Its protein is CASSLDLTGNTIYF.